This T cell receptor beta chain came from a study of blood T cell repertoires in COVID-19. Turning to the study itself: Researchers got acute and convalescent COVID-19 samples from the United States, Italy and Spain. PBMCs, B-cell-depleted T cells, or T cells were the source of the cDNA or gDNA that made up the material.

Study processing details: It was from reference gene primer amplification that nucleated cell counts were estimated. Assay: immunoSEQ multiplex PCR; the TCRdb copy retains only in-frame clones and omits some. The V and J calls and clone size come from that table; D and trimming were worked out from the DNA. The repertoire holds some 670,000 clones, with more than 80% as singletons. Input material: peripheral blood. The source is a woman aged 18-30 years with acute or convalescent COVID-19.

The CDR3 loop reads CASSILDRAGYEQYF. The CDR3 nucleotides read TGTGCCAGTAGTATATTGGACAGGGCAGGTTACGAGCAGTACTTC. This chain links TRBV19 with TRBJ2-7; 8 nucleotides agree with TRBD1. The CDR3 covers 15 residues. With V trimmed by 2 bases and J by 4 bases, 7 bases remained unmatched. The germline CDR1 and CDR2 sequences are LNHDA and SQIVND (reference sequence).